The 23 T cell receptor beta chains reported below all come from one sample, sequenced in a study of blood T cell repertoires in COVID-19. Profiling relied on immunoSEQ multiplex PCR, and the TCRdb table lists in-frame clones only, not all of them. The profile shows about 67,000 clones, roughly 85% of them singletons. Specimen: peripheral blood. These TCRs come from a woman older than 75 with acute or convalescent COVID-19.

The chain has TRBV4-1 and TRBJ1-2, with a tentative D call TRBD1 (5 bases). V lost 0 bases to trimming and J lost 2 bases, with 13 bases between them. Germline V gives CDR1 MGHRA, CDR2 YSYEKL. This CDR3 region has 16 residues. The CDR3 coding sequence is TGCGCCAGCAGCCAAGATTTGGGGGGTGGAAACTATGGCTACACCTTC. This gives the protein CASSQDLGGGNYGYTF.

The CDR3 spells CASSEGALGNQPQHF. The CDR3 nucleotides are TGTGCCAGCAGTGAAGGGGCGCTGGGCAATCAGCCCCAGCATTTT. The chain carries TRBV6-1 and TRBJ1-5, with unresolved D. CDR1 is MNHNS and CDR2 is SASEGT in the germline V gene. The V end was cut by 1 base, the J end by 2 bases, with 9 bases between. This CDR3 region has 15 residues.

The chain carries TRBV18 and TRBJ1-1; 11 positions agree with TRBD1. Unmatched junction bases numbered 2, after V lost 4 bases and J lost 1 base. Germline CDR1 and CDR2: KGHSH and LQKENI. The CDR3 has 15 amino acids. The CDR3 spells CASSLGTGGNTEAFF. The CDR3 DNA is TGTGCCAGCTCACTTGGGACAGGGGGGAACACTGAAGCTTTCTTT.

The chain recombines TRBV5-6 with TRBJ1-4, with a possible D match to TRBD1 (6 bases). The CDR3 is made up of 15 amino acids. The germline V gene encodes CDR1 SGHDT and CDR2 YYEEEE. V was shortened by 6 bases and J by 6 bases, with 18 bases between the two germline ends. CDR3 in amino acids: CASTLWYRVDEKLFF. The CDR3 DNA reads as TGTGCCAGCACCCTGTGGTACAGGGTGGATGAAAAACTGTTTTTT.

The rearrangement links TRBV7-8 to TRBJ2-3, with a tentative D call TRBD2 (6 bases). This CDR3 region has 14 residues. Germline V gene sequence: CDR1 SGHVS, CDR2 FQNEAQ. V lost 5 bases, J lost 10 bases, and 19 bases lay in between. DNA for the CDR3: TGTGCCAGCAGCATCCGACTAGTCGGTTGGGCGCAGTATTTT. Its protein product is CASSIRLVGWAQYF.

The gene calls are TRBV19 and TRBJ1-2; 7 nucleotides align to TRBD1. V gave up 6 bases and J gave up 2 bases; unmatched junction bases: 15. Germline CDR1 LNHDA, CDR2 SQIVND (reference sequence). The length of the CDR3 is 17 residues. The CDR3 region is CASSPRQGPWFNYGYTF. In DNA form, the CDR3 reads TGTGCCAGTAGCCCCCGACAGGGCCCCTGGTTCAACTATGGCTACACCTTC.

The CDR3 DNA sequence: TGTGCCAGCTCAGCACAGGGAGACGAGCAGTACTTC. Translated: CASSAQGDEQYF. This sequence joins TRBV18 and TRBJ2-7, with D perhaps TRBD1 (6 bases). V was cut by 5 bases and J by 5 bases, with 10 bases left in between. Per the germline V gene, CDR1 is KGHSH and CDR2 is LQKENI. CDR3 length equals 12 residues. The variable domain in full, completed from reference TRBV18 and TRBJ2-7, reads NAGVMQNPRHLVRRRGQEARLRCSPMKGHSHVYWYRQLPEEGLKFMVYLQKENIIDESGMPKERFSAEFPKEGPSILRIQQVVRGDSAAYFCASSAQGDEQYFGPGTRLTVT.

This chain connects TRBV19 to TRBJ1-6, with 8 bases aligning to TRBD1. This CDR3 has 14 amino acids. V lost 6 bases and J lost 7; bases outside the gene matches: 5. The germline V gene encodes CDR1 LNHDA and CDR2 SQIVND (reference sequence). The CDR3 loop is CASRDRDNNSPLHF. The CDR3 DNA follows: TGTGCCAGTAGGGACAGGGATAACAATTCACCCCTCCACTTT.

Here the CDR3 DNA reads TGTGCCAGCTCACCATCACAGGGGCACTATGGCTACACCTTC. Translation: CASSPSQGHYGYTF. The rearrangement uses TRBV18 and TRBJ1-2, with TRBD1 matching 7 bases. Germline V gene data show CDR1 as KGHSH and CDR2 as LQKENI. Trimming took 2 bases from V and 3 from J; bases not matched to a gene: 3. The CDR3 contains 14 residues.

The chain combines TRBV5-5 with TRBJ1-5, with 7 nucleotides matching TRBD1. This CDR3 has 15 residues. J gave up 10 bases and V 0 bases, and 10 bases lay outside the gene matches. Germline-derived CDR1 and CDR2 are SGHKS and YYEKEE (reference sequence). CDR3 in amino acids: CASSLDGQVNLPQHF. CDR3 coding DNA: TGTGCCAGCAGCTTGGATGGACAGGTAAATCTACCCCAGCATTTT.

This rearrangement joins TRBV19 to TRBJ2-2; no reliable D call. The CDR3 runs to 16 residues. Germline assignment: CDR1 LNHDA and CDR2 SQIVND (reference sequence). Between the trimmed V and J ends, which lost 7 bases and 1 base, there was a span of 16 bases. The chain's CDR3 is CASTPAHTLNTGELFF. The CDR3 DNA reads TGTGCCAGTACTCCCGCCCACACCCTGAACACCGGGGAGCTGTTTTTT.

The chain has TRBV2 and TRBJ2-5, with D maybe TRBD1 (5 bases). Trimming took 9 bases from V and 0 from J, leaving 17 bases between them. Germline assignment: CDR1 SNHLY and CDR2 FYNNEI. The CDR3 covers 15 residues. The CDR3 loop reads CASGKGNSYQETQYF. CDR3 sequence (DNA): TGTGCCAGTGGGAAGGGGAATTCGTACCAAGAGACCCAGTACTTC.

The rearrangement joins TRBV2 to TRBJ2-2; TRBD1 matches at 11 bases. Trimming at V came to 6 bases and at J to 4 bases, leaving 4 bases not matched to a gene. The CDR3 contains 15 residues. Germline V gene data show CDR1 as SNHLY and CDR2 as FYNNEI. The CDR3 DNA reads TGTGCCAGCAGCGGACAGGGGGCGGGCACCGGGGAGCTGTTTTTT. This sequence encodes CASSGQGAGTGELFF.

By sample share, this clone is medium-sized (0.01 to 0.1%). The chain carries TRBV28 and TRBJ2-3; no clear D. Deletions cut 1 base from V and 1 base from J, with 9 bases between. Germline V CDR1 and CDR2: MDHEN, SYDVKM. CDR3 size: 15 residues. CDR3 nucleotides: TGTGCCAGCAGTTTATCCACAATGGGCACAGATACGCAGTATTTT. Amino acids: CASSLSTMGTDTQYF.

J is TRBJ1-2 and V is TRBV28, with D tentatively TRBD1 (6 bases). Trimming took 6 bases from V and 0 from J, leaving 14 bases between them. Germline V gene sequence: CDR1 MDHEN, CDR2 SYDVKM. The length of the CDR3 is 15 residues. The CDR3 here is CASSVPTGPNYGYTF. Here the CDR3 DNA reads TGTGCCAGCAGCGTACCGACAGGCCCTAACTATGGCTACACCTTC.

This clone was found once. The chain employs TRBV19 and TRBJ1-2; D not resolved. The CDR3 loop spans 15 amino acids. V was shortened by 4 bases and J by 1 base, with 13 bases between the two germline ends. CDR1 and CDR2 from the germline V gene are LNHDA and SQIVND (reference sequence). The CDR3 bases are TGTGCCAGTAGTACTATCCTACAGCTTAACTATGGCTACACCTTC. Protein: CASSTILQLNYGYTF.

This clone was seen once. The chain has TRBV5-4 and TRBJ2-1; the D gene is possibly TRBD1 (7 bases). This CDR3 comprises 14 residues. Trimming took 4 bases from V and 9 from J, leaving 17 bases between them. Germline lookup yields CDR1 SGHNT and CDR2 YYREEE (reference sequence). The chain's CDR3 is CASSPEGARREQFF. The CDR3 nucleotides read TGTGCCAGCAGCCCGGAGGGGGCTCGGCGTGAGCAGTTCTTC.

The CDR3 sequence: CASSTRGYETQYF. CDR3 bases: TGCGCCAGCAGCACCAGGGGTTACGAGACCCAGTACTTC. The rearrangement links TRBV5-1 to TRBJ2-5; the D gene is possibly TRBD1 (6 bases). Germline V gene sequence: CDR1 SGHRS, CDR2 YFSETQ. The germline V and J ends were trimmed by 4 bases and 5 bases, with 12 bases remaining between them. The CDR3 is 13 amino acids. Combining the CDR3 with reference TRBV5-1 and TRBJ2-5 gives the whole variable domain KAGVTQTPRYLIKTRGQQVTLSCSPISGHRSVSWYQQTPGQGLQFLFEYFSETQRNKGNFPGRFSGRQFSNSRSEMNVSTLELGDSALYLCASSTRGYETQYFGPGTRLLVL.

By proportion, this clone is medium-sized. The chain uses TRBV29-1 and TRBJ1-2, with TRBD1 matching over 7 bases. The CDR3 runs 13 residues. The V segment lost 8 bases and the J segment 7 bases; nucleotides outside the gene matches: 13. Germline assignment: CDR1 SQVTM and CDR2 ANQGSEA. The CDR3 nucleotides read TGCAGCACCTCCCCAGGGGGAAGCGGTGGCTACACCTTC. Protein: CSTSPGGSGGYTF.

The rearrangement joins TRBV9 to TRBJ2-7, with D maybe TRBD1 (5 bases). Trimming removed 2 bases from V and 5 bases from J, with 14 bases in between. Germline CDR1 reads SGDLS; CDR2 reads YYNGEE. This CDR3 has 14 residues. The CDR3 sequence is CASSVNWGAHEQYF. In DNA form, the CDR3 reads TGTGCCAGCAGCGTTAACTGGGGCGCCCACGAGCAGTACTTC. Filled out from reference TRBV9 and TRBJ2-7, the complete variable domain reads DSGVTQTPKHLITATGQRVTLRCSPRSGDLSVYWYQQSLDQGLQFLIQYYNGEERAKGNILERFSAQQFPDLHSELNLSSLELGDSALYFCASSVNWGAHEQYFGPGTRLTVT.

This chain joins TRBV10-3 and TRBJ2-1, with D perhaps TRBD1 (6 bases). Trimming stripped 3 bases from V and 5 bases from J, with 14 bases between. The CDR3 totals 15 residues. Germline values: CDR1 ENHRY, CDR2 SYGVKD. The CDR3 DNA sequence: TGTGCCATCAGTGATAGGCAGGGGTCCCACAATGAGCAGTTCTTC. This translates into CAISDRQGSHNEQFF.

As DNA, the CDR3 is TGCGCCAGCAGCCCTAGCGGGAGGCTGGTCCTTTACAATGAGCAGTTCTTC. Protein sequence: CASSPSGRLVLYNEQFF. The chain recombines TRBV23-1 with TRBJ2-1, with 11 bases that match TRBD2. TRBV23-1 is labeled an ORF, and its function is uncertain. The CDR3 spans 17 residues. V lost 6 bases and J lost 4; bases outside the gene matches: 11.

The chain carries TRBV12-3 or TRBV12-4 and TRBJ1-2; D not resolved. V lost 4 bases to trimming and J lost 3 bases, with 6 bases between them. The CDR3 consists of 12 residues. Written as DNA, the CDR3 is TGTGCCAGCAGTTACCAGGACTATGGCTACACCTTC. This codes for CASSYQDYGYTF.